The next 26 T cell receptor beta chains were all read from a single sample in a study of CD8 T cells in ankylosing spondylitis. Study-wide findings and caveats: Within ankylosing spondylitis blood, a TCR beta motif made up of seven or eight highly homologous variants appeared to be characteristic.

TCRdb processed the 5' RACE reads anew with MiXCR; each CDR3 protein has one entry. The table has around 430,000 distinct CDR3 sequences, 17% seen once. These receptors are not linked to any known antigen. Sequencing was done on a sample of blood, either unsorted or a sorted T cell fraction (not recorded which). Every receptor here comes from a male donor with ankylosing spondylitis.

There are a few counts of this clonotype. This CDR3 reads CASSDAAFGTDTQYF. DNA of the CDR3: TGTGCCAGCAGTGACGCGGCATTCGGAACAGATACGCAGTATTTT. This sequence joins TRBV6-1 and TRBJ2-3, with D unclear. This CDR3 has 15 amino acids. V gave up 3 bases and J gave up 3 bases, with 13 bases separating them. Germline loops: CDR1 MNHNS, CDR2 SASEGT.

This clonotype was seen more than once but under ten times. This rearrangement joins TRBV14 to TRBJ1-1; tentatively, D is TRBD1 (6 bases). Trimming shortened V by 4 bases and J by 0 bases, and 12 bases separated the two germline ends. The CDR3 has 15 amino acids. The V gene's germline CDR1 is SGHDN and CDR2 FVKESK. CDR3 sequence reads: CASSPRRDMNTEAFF. Written as DNA, the CDR3 is TGTGCCAGCAGCCCACGGCGGGACATGAACACTGAAGCTTTCTTT.

This clonotype has more than one count but fewer than ten. The gene calls are TRBV18 and TRBJ2-5, with D perhaps TRBD1 (6 bases). Trimming shortened V by 1 base and J by 4 bases, and 13 bases separated the two germline ends. Germline loops: CDR1 KGHSH, CDR2 LQKENI. The length of the CDR3 is 15 residues. The CDR3 is CASSPRGRGGETQYF. CDR3 bases: TGTGCCAGCTCACCACGGGGCAGGGGTGGAGAGACCCAGTACTTC. The variable domain in full, completed from reference TRBV18 and TRBJ2-5, reads NAGVMQNPRHLVRRRGQEARLRCSPMKGHSHVYWYRQLPEEGLKFMVYLQKENIIDESGMPKERFSAEFPKEGPSILRIQQVVRGDSAAYFCASSPRGRGGETQYFGPGTRLLVL.

The CDR3 loop is CASSPWGAHEQYF. The CDR3 nucleotides are TGTGCCAGCTCACCATGGGGGGCCCACGAGCAGTACTTC. The chain combines TRBV18 with TRBJ2-7; D may correspond to TRBD1 or TRBD2 (6 bases each). The length of the CDR3 is 13 residues. Germline assignment: CDR1 KGHSH and CDR2 LQKENI. Between the trimmed V and J ends, which lost 2 bases and 5 bases, there was a span of 10 bases. Variable domain in full (rest from reference TRBV18 and TRBJ2-7): NAGVMQNPRHLVRRRGQEARLRCSPMKGHSHVYWYRQLPEEGLKFMVYLQKENIIDESGMPKERFSAEFPKEGPSILRIQQVVRGDSAAYFCASSPWGAHEQYFGPGTRLTVT.

In its sample, this clonotype was seen once. The rearrangement uses TRBV18 and TRBJ1-2; 7 nucleotides match TRBD1. V shed 2 bases and J 4 bases; nucleotides not matched to a gene: 7. The germline V gene encodes CDR1 KGHSH and CDR2 LQKENI. The CDR3 consists of 15 residues. In nucleotides, the CDR3 is TGTGCCAGCTCACCAAGCGACAGGGTAGTCTATGGCTACACCTTC. It translates to CASSPSDRVVYGYTF.

The rearrangement links TRBV15 to TRBJ2-1, with D possibly matching TRBD2 (5 bases). Per germline, CDR1 LNHNV and CDR2 YYDKDF (reference sequence). V was clipped by 0 bases and J by 4 bases, with 13 bases between them. This CDR3 comprises 16 residues. CDR3 sequence: CATSRDLSANYNEQFF. CDR3 bases: TGTGCCACCAGCAGAGATCTTAGCGCAAATTACAATGAGCAGTTCTTC. The full variable domain, with the rest looked up from reference TRBV15 and TRBJ2-1, is DAMVIQNPRYQVTQFGKPVTLSCSQTLNHNVMYWYQQKSSQAPKLLFHYYDKDFNNEADTPDNFQSRRPNTSFCFLDIRSPGLGDTAMYLCATSRDLSANYNEQFFGPGTRLTVL.

A single count supports this clonotype. V usage is TRBV6-2 or TRBV6-3 and J usage is TRBJ2-3, with TRBD2 identical over 8 bases. The CDR3 sequence is 12 residues long. J gave up 7 bases and V 6 bases, and 3 bases lay outside the gene matches. CDR1 is MNHEY, CDR2 SVGEGT, per germline. The CDR3 sequence: CASRSGSYTQYF. CDR3 DNA sequence: TGTGCCAGCAGAAGCGGGAGTTATACGCAGTATTTT.

This clonotype has more than one count but fewer than ten. The chain carries TRBV5-1 and TRBJ2-1; maybe TRBD1 (6 bases). V was cut by 4 bases and J by 6 bases, with 17 bases left in between. CDR1 is SGHRS and CDR2 is YFSETQ in the germline V gene. CDR3 size: 15 residues. CDR3 DNA: TGCGCCAGCAGCGTAGTTATCAGGGGCCCCAATGAGCAGTTCTTC. Translating it yields CASSVVIRGPNEQFF.

The table lists this clonotype with a few counts. The chain combines TRBV19 with TRBJ2-1; TRBD1 matches 9 bases. The germline V gene has CDR1 LNHDA and CDR2 SQIVND (reference sequence). V shed 7 bases, J shed 4 bases, and the junction held 8 bases outside the gene matches. The length of the CDR3 is 15 residues. CDR3 residues: CASTKGDREYNEQFF. In DNA, the CDR3 is TGTGCCAGTACCAAGGGGGACAGGGAGTACAATGAGCAGTTCTTC.

This rearrangement joins TRBV12-3 or TRBV12-4 to TRBJ1-1, with D possibly being TRBD1 (5 bases). V dropped 6 bases and J dropped 4 bases, with 15 bases sitting between them. CDR3 length: 14 amino acids. CDR3 DNA sequence: TGTGCCAGCAGGGGCGGGGGGGGAAGCACTGAAGCTTTCTTT. Its translation is CASRGGGGSTEAFF.

The V call is TRBV28, the J call TRBJ2-4; 9 bases fit TRBD2. The CDR3 covers 18 residues. Germline CDR1 and CDR2: MDHEN and SYDVKM. The V and J ends lost 8 bases and 3 bases, in that order; junction bases with no gene match: 17. CDR3 amino acids: CASGSGTSHPGRKNIQYF. CDR3 in DNA: TGTGCCAGCGGGTCCGGGACTAGCCACCCGGGACGCAAAAACATTCAGTACTTC.

There are a few counts of this clonotype. This sequence joins TRBV5-1 and TRBJ1-3, with D possibly matching TRBD1 (5 bases). V lost 2 bases to trimming and J lost 2 bases, with 14 bases between them. The CDR3 has 16 amino acids. The germline V gene encodes CDR1 SGHRS and CDR2 YFSETQ. The CDR3 region is CASSFGSGIAGNTIYF. The CDR3 bases are TGCGCCAGCAGCTTCGGATCAGGGATAGCTGGAAACACCATATATTTT.

V usage is TRBV7-2 and J usage is TRBJ2-1; TRBD2 matches at 13 bases. V gave up 5 bases and J gave up 0 bases; unmatched junction bases: 4. The CDR3 loop spans 17 amino acids. Germline CDR1 reads SGHTA; CDR2 reads FQGNSA. CDR3: CASSGRTSGSSYNEQFF. DNA of the CDR3: TGTGCCAGCAGCGGACGGACTAGCGGGAGCTCCTACAATGAGCAGTTCTTC.

This clonotype has a count of ten or more. V is TRBV20-1 and J is TRBJ1-3; D might be TRBD1 (6 bases). Germline V CDR1 and CDR2: DFQATT, SNEGSKA (reference sequence). The CDR3 covers 15 residues. Between the trimmed V and J ends, which lost 2 bases and 4 bases, there was a span of 15 bases. The CDR3 nucleotides are TGCAGTGCTAGATCAACAGGGACCCGGGGAAACACCATATATTTT. Translated: CSARSTGTRGNTIYF.

This CDR3 reads CASSLSATGQPQHF. The CDR3 region has the DNA TGTGCCAGCAGTTTATCCGCCACTGGGCAGCCCCAGCATTTT. J is TRBJ1-5 and V is TRBV28, with D unclear. Germline lookup yields CDR1 MDHEN and CDR2 SYDVKM. V was clipped by 1 base and J by 7 bases, with 11 bases between them. The CDR3 sequence is 14 residues long.

V usage is TRBV7-2 and J usage is TRBJ2-7; 11 positions match TRBD2. Germline values: CDR1 SGHTA, CDR2 FQGNSA. The CDR3 is 15 residues long. V was clipped by 5 bases and J by 0 bases; unmatched bases: 3. CDR3 DNA: TGTGCCAGCAGCCGACTAGCGGGGAACTCCTACGAGCAGTACTTC. It specifies CASSRLAGNSYEQYF.

The chain combines TRBV20-1 with TRBJ2-7; 7 positions agree with TRBD1. The ends lost 3 bases at V and 2 bases at J; junction bases unmatched: 7. The CDR3 has 14 amino acids. Germline V CDR1 and CDR2: DFQATT, SNEGSKA (reference sequence). The DNA of the CDR3 is TGCAGTGCTAGGAACAGGGGCGTTCCCTACGAGCAGTACTTC. It encodes CSARNRGVPYEQYF.

The V call is TRBV14, the J call TRBJ2-6, with D perhaps TRBD1 (5 bases). Germline CDR1 is SGHDN and CDR2 is FVKESK. Trimming took 3 bases from V and 3 from J, leaving 15 bases between them. The CDR3 length is 17 residues. This chain's CDR3 is CASSHPTPGRGANVLTF. In DNA, the CDR3 is TGTGCCAGCAGCCACCCGACCCCAGGGCGTGGGGCCAACGTCCTGACTTTC.

In DNA form, the CDR3 reads TGTGCCAGCTCACCTCAAGGACAGAAAAACACTGAAGCTTTCTTT. It translates to CASSPQGQKNTEAFF. This chain connects TRBV18 to TRBJ1-1; possibly TRBD1 for D (6 bases). CDR1 and CDR2 from the germline V gene are KGHSH and LQKENI. CDR3 length equals 15 residues. With 3 bases removed from V and 2 bases from J, the gap between germline ends came to 13 bases.

This chain joins TRBV12-3 or TRBV12-4 and TRBJ2-2; D is perhaps TRBD1 (7 bases). The CDR3 has 16 residues. V was pared by 4 bases and J by 1 base, with 13 bases between. The DNA of the CDR3 is TGTGCCAGCAGTTCATACAGGGGAGGGAACACCGGGGAGCTGTTTTTT. Translated, it gives CASSSYRGGNTGELFF.

This clonotype was counted only a few times. The rearrangement links TRBV11-2 to TRBJ2-1, with 7 bases matching TRBD2. Germline V gene sequence: CDR1 SGHAT, CDR2 FQNNGV. J lost 7 bases, V lost 3 bases, and 9 bases had no gene match. The CDR3 has 15 residues. The chain's CDR3 is CASSFFGGSGNEQFF. In DNA, the CDR3 is TGTGCCAGCAGCTTCTTTGGCGGGAGTGGGAATGAGCAGTTCTTC.

The chain links TRBV9 to TRBJ1-1; D call uncertain. The V gene's germline CDR1 is SGDLS and CDR2 YYNGEE. This CDR3 contains 14 residues. V shed 4 bases and J shed 2 bases, with 12 bases lying between them. This CDR3 reads CASSSAALNTEAFF. DNA of the CDR3: TGTGCCAGCAGCAGCGCAGCCCTAAACACTGAAGCTTTCTTT.

The chain uses TRBV20-1 and TRBJ2-1, with TRBD2 matching 13 bases. Looked up from germline, CDR1 is DFQATT and CDR2 is SNEGSKA (reference sequence). The CDR3 has 16 amino acids. With V trimmed by 0 bases and J by 6 bases, 5 bases remained unmatched. CDR3 DNA: TGCAGTGCTAGAGACTTAACTAGCGGGGGGGCCAATGAGCAGTTCTTC. It yields the protein CSARDLTSGGANEQFF.

This clonotype turned up a few times. The rearrangement joins TRBV20-1 to TRBJ1-1; 11 bases fit TRBD1. In germline, CDR1 is DFQATT, CDR2 SNEGSKA (reference sequence). This CDR3 is 14 amino acids long. J gave up 5 bases and V 1 base, and 3 bases lay outside the gene matches. For the CDR3, the DNA is TGCAGTGCTAGAGTCGGGACAGGGGGTACTGAAGCTTTCTTT. Residues: CSARVGTGGTEAFF.

This clonotype was seen repeatedly, ten times or more. The chain combines TRBV7-2 with TRBJ2-6; D might be TRBD1 (5 bases). Germline lookup yields CDR1 SGHTA and CDR2 FQGNSA. Trimming took off 5 bases at V and 0 bases at J, with 8 bases between the two ends. The CDR3 consists of 15 residues. The CDR3 DNA is TGTGCCAGCAGCCTCGACAGCTCTGGGGCCAACGTCCTGACTTTC. Translation gives CASSLDSSGANVLTF.

CDR3 loop: CASSREAGQGNQPQHF. The CDR3 DNA is TGTGCCAGCAGTCGAGAGGCGGGACAGGGGAATCAGCCCCAGCATTTT. The chain combines TRBV6-1 with TRBJ1-5, with 10 bases matching TRBD1. CDR1 is MNHNS and CDR2 is SASEGT in the germline V gene. The ends lost 5 bases at V and 4 bases at J; junction bases unmatched: 8. The CDR3 is 16 amino acids.